The clone carrying this T cell receptor (beta chain) was found a few times. Unique molecular identifiers tagged the TCRbeta library. TCRdb used MiXCR to reprocess the PCR reads, holding one entry per CDR3 protein. In the table there are some 300,000 distinct CDR3 sequences, approximately 10% of which are singletons. Looked up from germline, CDR1 is SGHRS and CDR2 is YFSETQ. V lost 1 base, J lost 2 bases, and 4 bases stayed unmatched. The CDR3 runs 16 residues. This specimen belongs to a study of T-cell reconstitution after alpha-beta-depleted transplantation in children. The gene calls are TRBV5-1 and TRBJ2-3; TRBD2 aligns across 10 bases. The clonotype comes from a human donor who donated a stem cell graft to a child with acute lymphoblastic leukemia. The sample in question was PBMCs from the stem cell graft donor, obtained from the stem cell graft. Written as DNA, the CDR3 is TGCGCCAGCAGCTTGTCGCTAGCGGGAGCCACAGATACGCAGTATTTT. Its protein product is CASSLSLAGATDTQYF.